The 22 T cell receptor beta chains presented below share a single source sample, sequenced in a study of blood T cell repertoires in COVID-19. Measured with immunoSEQ multiplex PCR; TCRdb has only the in-frame clones, and not every one. In the table there are tens of thousands of clones, 85% to 95% of which are singletons. The sample comprised peripheral blood. The origin of the receptors is a human donor in a cohort sampled during active COVID-19.

The CDR3 loop reads CASSLGRSYEQYF. CDR3 DNA: TGTGCCAGCAGCTTGGGCCGTTCCTACGAGCAGTACTTC. This chain uses TRBV7-8 with TRBJ2-7; no clear D gene. CDR1 is SGHVS, CDR2 FQNEAQ, per germline. The CDR3 sequence is 13 residues long. The V end lost 3 bases, the J end lost 1 base, and 7 bases lay between the germline ends.

This clone came up once. V gene TRBV6-5 combines with J gene TRBJ2-2; TRBD1 matches 7 bases. Germline-derived CDR1 and CDR2 are MNHEY and SVGAGI. The CDR3 length is 15 residues. V was pared by 6 bases and J by 0 bases, with 4 bases of the junction left unmatched. CDR3 loop: CASRRDRPNTGELFF. The CDR3 nucleotides are TGTGCCAGCAGGAGGGACAGACCGAACACCGGGGAGCTGTTTTTT.

The V gene is TRBV6-5, the J gene TRBJ1-4; D is ambiguous. This CDR3 spans 14 amino acids. V lost 6 bases to trimming and J lost 8 bases, with 16 bases between them. Germline V gene sequence: CDR1 MNHEY, CDR2 SVGAGI. The CDR3: CASSPGIGVEKLFF. CDR3 DNA sequence: TGTGCCAGCAGCCCCGGGATCGGCGTGGAAAAACTGTTTTTT.

The rearrangement joins TRBV2 to TRBJ1-5; D is unresolved. The CDR3 has 14 residues. The V end lost 1 base, the J end lost 9 bases, and 13 bases lay between the germline ends. The germline gives CDR1 SNHLY, CDR2 FYNNEI. In DNA form, the CDR3 reads TGTGCCAGCAGTGAAGACGGCCCCACGGGGCCCCAGCATTTT. Its translation is CASSEDGPTGPQHF. Full variable domain (remainder filled in from reference TRBV2 and TRBJ1-5): EPEVTQTPSHQVTQMGQEVILRCVPISNHLYFYWYRQILGQKVEFLVSFYNNEISEKSEIFDDQFSVERPDGSNFTLKIRSTKLEDSAMYFCASSEDGPTGPQHFGDGTRLSIL.

The chain employs TRBV4-3 and TRBJ2-6, with 8 positions matching TRBD2. The CDR3 runs 16 residues. With V trimmed by 4 bases and J by 4 bases, 6 bases remained unmatched. In germline, CDR1 is LGHNA, CDR2 YSLEER. The chain's CDR3 is CASSPGGGPGANVLTF. CDR3 bases: TGCGCCAGCAGCCCGGGCGGGGGGCCAGGGGCCAACGTCCTGACTTTC.

The chain employs TRBV6-5 and TRBJ1-1; D unclear. Germline CDR1 is MNHEY and CDR2 is SVGAGI. V lost 6 bases and J lost 2, with 10 bases in between. The CDR3 spans 13 residues. The CDR3 protein is CASRRAGNTEAFF. In DNA form, the CDR3 reads TGTGCCAGCAGGCGGGCTGGCAACACTGAAGCTTTCTTT.

The chain joins TRBV7-9 to TRBJ2-1; 10 bases map to TRBD2. Germline assignment: CDR1 SEHNR and CDR2 FQNEAQ (reference sequence). Trimming at V came to 1 base and at J to 7 bases, leaving 4 bases not matched to a gene. The CDR3 has 15 amino acids. This CDR3 reads CASSLEAGGRNEQFF. The CDR3 nucleotides read TGTGCCAGCAGCTTAGAAGCGGGGGGGCGGAATGAGCAGTTCTTC.

This chain uses TRBV4-3 with TRBJ1-1; D not resolved. The ends were cut back, 1 base at V and 4 bases at J, with 13 bases in the middle. Per the germline V gene, CDR1 is LGHNA and CDR2 is YSLEER. The CDR3 runs to 15 residues. In DNA, the CDR3 is TGCGCCAGCAGCCAAGGGGCTGGGAGGGCCACTGAAGCTTTCTTT. Protein sequence: CASSQGAGRATEAFF.

The chain is built from TRBV7-9 and TRBJ1-1; 7 bases line up with TRBD1. This CDR3 has 15 residues. Germline assignment: CDR1 SEHNR and CDR2 FQNEAQ (reference sequence). Trimming removed 5 bases from V and 1 base from J; junction bases left unmatched: 7. This CDR3 is CASSPPGTANTEAFF. The CDR3 nucleotides read TGTGCCAGCAGCCCGCCAGGGACAGCGAACACTGAAGCTTTCTTT.

The chain joins TRBV7-9 to TRBJ2-3, with 7 bases that match TRBD2. With V trimmed by 2 bases and J by 6 bases, 5 bases remained unmatched. Germline V gene lookup returns CDR1 SEHNR and CDR2 FQNEAQ (reference sequence). The CDR3 is 14 residues long. The CDR3 loop is CASSLQSGMDTQYF. CDR3 sequence (DNA): TGTGCCAGCAGCTTACAAAGCGGGATGGATACGCAGTATTTT. The variable domain in full, completed from reference TRBV7-9 and TRBJ2-3, reads DTGVSQNPRHKITKRGQNVTFRCDPISEHNRLYWYRQTLGQGPEFLTYFQNEAQLEKSRLLSDRFSAERPKGSFSTLEIQRTEQGDSAMYLCASSLQSGMDTQYFGPGTRLTVL.

This chain uses TRBV5-4 with TRBJ2-7, with 11 bases matching TRBD1. V gave up 7 bases and J gave up 6 bases; unmatched junction bases: 6. The CDR3 loop spans 13 amino acids. From germline, CDR1 is SGHNT and CDR2 YYREEE (reference sequence). The CDR3 nucleotides are TGTGCCAGCGGGGACAGGGGGTCCGGCGAGCAGTACTTC. It yields the protein CASGDRGSGEQYF.

The rearrangement links TRBV5-4 to TRBJ2-3, with a tentative D call TRBD2 (6 bases). The CDR3 loop spans 15 amino acids. Germline CDR1 is SGHNT and CDR2 is YYREEE (reference sequence). V lost 3 bases and J 4 bases, leaving 15 bases between the germline ends. The CDR3 DNA follows: TGTGCCAGCAGCTCCCAGGAGTCTAGCGCAGATACGCAGTATTTT. This sequence encodes CASSSQESSADTQYF.

The rearrangement uses TRBV3-1 (or the pseudogene TRBV3-2) and TRBJ2-5; D perhaps matches TRBD1 (6 bases). Germline values: CDR1 LGHDT, CDR2 YNNKEL (reference sequence). This CDR3 region has 15 residues. Trimming pared 7 bases from V and 2 bases from J, leaving 17 bases between. CDR3 nucleotide sequence: TGTGCCAGCACCAAAAGGGGGAGAGGGCAAGAGACCCAGTACTTC. This codes for CASTKRGRGQETQYF.

For the CDR3, the DNA is TGTGCCAGCAGTTTAGGGCGGGAGTCCGACAATGAGCAGTTCTTC. Its translation is CASSLGRESDNEQFF. The chain couples TRBV28 to TRBJ2-1, with 7 bases identical to TRBD2. From germline, CDR1 is MDHEN and CDR2 SYDVKM. The CDR3 is made up of 15 amino acids. J gave up 5 bases and V 2 bases, and 6 bases lay outside the gene matches.

The chain employs TRBV5-4 and TRBJ2-3; unclear D gene. Germline V lookup: CDR1 SGHNT, CDR2 YYREEE (reference sequence). The V end lost 0 bases, the J end lost 2 bases, and 7 bases lay between the germline ends. The length of the CDR3 is 14 residues. CDR3 in amino acids: CASSLDSLTDTQYF. CDR3 nucleotide sequence: TGTGCCAGCAGCTTGGACTCCCTCACAGATACGCAGTATTTT.

The DNA of the CDR3 is TGTGCCAGCAGCCTCAATGGACTAGCGGGAGGGGGGGCCAAAAACATTCAGTACTTC. Residues: CASSLNGLAGGGAKNIQYF. V is TRBV28 and J is TRBJ2-4, with 15 bases aligning to TRBD2. The germline CDR1 and CDR2 sequences are MDHEN and SYDVKM. This CDR3 has 19 amino acids. J lost 1 base, V lost 6 bases, and 10 bases had no gene match. The entire variable domain, with the rest obtained from reference TRBV28 and TRBJ2-4, is as follows: DVKVTQSSRYLVKRTGEKVFLECVQDMDHENMFWYRQDPGLGLRLIYFSYDVKMKEKGDIPEGYSVSREKKERFSLILESASTNQTSMYLCASSLNGLAGGGAKNIQYFGAGTRLSVL.

The rearrangement joins TRBV5-1 to TRBJ2-1; TRBD2 matches 8 bases. This CDR3 contains 15 residues. CDR1 and CDR2 from the germline V gene are SGHRS and YFSETQ. V trimming: 0 bases; J trimming: 5 bases; junction bases outside the gene matches: 4. This CDR3 is CASSLGVAGNNEQFF. CDR3 nucleotide sequence: TGCGCCAGCAGCTTGGGTGTAGCGGGGAACAATGAGCAGTTCTTC.

The chain employs TRBV5-8 and TRBJ1-1; unclear D gene. The germline gives CDR1 SGHTS, CDR2 YDEGEE. CDR3 length: 13 amino acids. V was cut by 3 bases and J by 1 base, with 7 bases left in between. The CDR3 region is CASSSYRNTEAFF. As DNA, the CDR3 is TGTGCCAGCAGCTCCTATAGGAACACTGAAGCTTTCTTT.

The gene calls are TRBV28 and TRBJ2-7; tentatively, D is TRBD2 (6 bases). The V and J ends lost 7 bases and 4 bases respectively, with 26 bases between them. CDR3 size: 17 residues. Germline V CDR1 and CDR2: MDHEN, SYDVKM. CDR3 coding DNA: TGTGCCAGCAATACTTGGGGGGAGGTCGTTAAGAGGTACGAGCAGTACTTC. Encoded protein: CASNTWGEVVKRYEQYF. The variable domain in full, completed from reference TRBV28 and TRBJ2-7, reads DVKVTQSSRYLVKRTGEKVFLECVQDMDHENMFWYRQDPGLGLRLIYFSYDVKMKEKGDIPEGYSVSREKKERFSLILESASTNQTSMYLCASNTWGEVVKRYEQYFGPGTRLTVT.

This clone was seen a handful of times. This chain connects TRBV2 to TRBJ2-7, with D perhaps TRBD2 (6 bases). Germline V gives CDR1 SNHLY, CDR2 FYNNEI. The CDR3 loop spans 10 amino acids. Trimming stripped 8 bases from V and 4 bases from J, with 6 bases between. CDR3 amino acids: CASGRYEQYF. DNA for the CDR3: TGTGCCAGCGGGAGGTACGAGCAGTACTTC.

The V call is TRBV6-1, the J call TRBJ2-1; D may be TRBD2 (7 bases). This CDR3 is built from 14 residues. Germline lookup yields CDR1 MNHNS and CDR2 SASEGT. V gave up 0 bases and J gave up 7 bases, with 10 bases separating them. The CDR3, as DNA: TGTGCCAGCAGTGAAGCGGGGGGGCCGAATGAGCAGTTCTTC. This sequence encodes CASSEAGGPNEQFF.

This clone was detected only a few times. The chain links TRBV4-1 to TRBJ1-5; perhaps TRBD1 as D (6 bases). Germline V gives CDR1 MGHRA, CDR2 YSYEKL. V dropped 6 bases and J dropped 4 bases, with 13 bases sitting between them. The CDR3 covers 14 residues. CDR3: CASRPGHPNQPQHF. CDR3 nucleotides: TGCGCCAGCAGACCGGGACACCCTAATCAGCCCCAGCATTTT.